The next 26 T cell receptor beta chains were all read from a single sample in a study of resident and recirculating memory T cells in vitiligo. Method: immunoSEQ multiplex PCR; TCRdb's copy keeps in-frame clones and lacks some. The table has tens of thousands of clones, 91% seen once. The specimen sequenced was blood. These receptors were taken from a male donor with vitiligo.

The rearrangement joins TRBV6-5 to TRBJ1-2; 8 bases align to TRBD1. This CDR3 is 15 amino acids long. The junction had 11 bases not matched to a gene; V was cut back by 7 bases and J by 4 bases. Germline values: CDR1 MNHEY, CDR2 SVGAGI. CDR3 DNA sequence: TGTGCCAGCATCGGGGCCAGGGGGCGCGCCTATGGCTACACCTTC. Translation: CASIGARGRAYGYTF.

In DNA, the CDR3 is TGCGCCAGCAGCTACAGGGCTGGAAACACCATATATTTT. Encoded protein: CASSYRAGNTIYF. The rearrangement links TRBV4-3 to TRBJ1-3; D is perhaps TRBD1 (6 bases). CDR1 is LGHNA and CDR2 is YSLEER in the germline V gene. V dropped 5 bases and J dropped 2 bases, with 7 bases sitting between them. CDR3 size: 13 residues.

The CDR3 is CASSGATTSTDTQYF. Here the CDR3 DNA reads TGTGCCAGCAGTGGGGCGACAACTAGCACAGATACGCAGTATTTT. The chain couples TRBV6-1 to TRBJ2-3; D is unresolved. The germline V gene has CDR1 MNHNS and CDR2 SASEGT. The CDR3 is made up of 15 amino acids. V gave up 4 bases and J gave up 0 bases, with 11 bases separating them.

In its sample, this clone was seen once. This sequence joins TRBV19 and TRBJ1-5, with 7 bases lining up with TRBD1. From germline, CDR1 is LNHDA and CDR2 SQIVND (reference sequence). The ends lost 5 bases at V and 2 bases at J; junction bases unmatched: 6. CDR3 size: 15 residues. This CDR3 is CASSGRGAGNQPQHF. CDR3 DNA sequence: TGTGCCAGTAGTGGCAGGGGGGCCGGCAATCAGCCCCAGCATTTT.

This clone appeared a few times. The chain has TRBV4-3 and TRBJ2-3; the match to TRBD2 covers 11 bases. The junction had 5 bases not matched to a gene; V was cut back by 0 bases and J by 3 bases. Germline V gene lookup returns CDR1 LGHNA and CDR2 YSLEER. The CDR3 is 17 residues long. CDR3 nucleotide sequence: TGCGCCAGCAGCCAAGAATTAGCGGGGGGGCCGACAGATACGCAGTATTTT. Translation: CASSQELAGGPTDTQYF.

The CDR3 here is CASSLEPSGGAYIQYF. The CDR3 DNA reads TGCGCCAGCAGCTTGGAGCCTAGCGGGGGGGCGTACATTCAGTACTTC. The chain couples TRBV5-1 to TRBJ2-4; 12 bases map to TRBD2. Germline V gene sequence: CDR1 SGHRS, CDR2 YFSETQ. Trimming removed 0 bases from V and 8 bases from J; junction bases left unmatched: 6. This CDR3 region has 16 residues.

This chain connects TRBV14 to TRBJ1-2, with 7 positions matching TRBD1. The CDR3 loop spans 13 amino acids. The junction had 5 bases not matched to a gene; V was cut back by 1 base and J by 9 bases. The germline gives CDR1 SGHDN, CDR2 FVKESK. CDR3 DNA: TGTGCCAGCAGCCAAGTTTACAGGGGCAGCTACACCTTC. Residues: CASSQVYRGSYTF.

As concerns this clone: The same CDR3 arises from other DNA sequences in this sample as well. The CDR3 here is CAITPDRKGEQYF. CDR3 DNA sequence: TGTGCCATCACCCCGGACAGGAAAGGCGAGCAGTACTTC. This chain connects TRBV10-3 to TRBJ2-7; 7 bases are shared with TRBD1. V was clipped by 7 bases and J by 6 bases; unmatched bases: 9. There are 13 residues in the CDR3. Germline V CDR1 and CDR2: ENHRY, SYGVKD.

The chain employs TRBV9 and TRBJ2-6, with 7 bases aligning to TRBD2. Per germline, CDR1 SGDLS and CDR2 YYNGEE. The V segment lost 0 bases and the J segment 4 bases; nucleotides outside the gene matches: 7. The CDR3 is made up of 17 amino acids. CDR3: CASSVGGGPSGANVLTF. In DNA, the CDR3 is TGTGCCAGCAGCGTAGGCGGGGGTCCTTCCGGGGCCAACGTCCTGACTTTC.

The chain is built from TRBV4-2 and TRBJ1-1; no definite D call. V lost 3 bases to trimming and J lost 2 bases, with 10 bases between them. Germline V gene lookup returns CDR1 LGHNA and CDR2 YNFKEQ. This CDR3 has 14 residues. In nucleotides, the CDR3 is TGTGCCAGCAGCCAGGTCCAGAAAAACACTGAAGCTTTCTTT. Residues: CASSQVQKNTEAFF.

The chain recombines TRBV30 with TRBJ1-2, with a tentative D call TRBD1 (5 bases). The CDR3 contains 12 residues. V was clipped by 3 bases and J by 6 bases, with 11 bases between them. Germline V gives CDR1 GTSNPN, CDR2 SVGIG (reference sequence). Here the CDR3 reads CAWRRGGDGYTF. The CDR3 region has the DNA TGTGCCTGGAGGCGGGGCGGCGATGGCTACACCTTC.

The gene calls are TRBV6-5 and TRBJ1-6, with D possibly matching TRBD1 (6 bases). V shed 7 bases and J shed 5 bases, with 12 bases lying between them. Germline CDR1 and CDR2: MNHEY and SVGAGI. This CDR3 comprises 14 residues. The CDR3 spells CASKQGRDNSPLHF. The CDR3 DNA follows: TGTGCCAGCAAACAGGGTCGCGATAATTCACCCCTCCACTTT.

The chain employs TRBV5-1 and TRBJ1-1, with 7 nucleotides matching TRBD1. Germline-derived CDR1 and CDR2 are SGHRS and YFSETQ. V gave up 4 bases and J gave up 5 bases; unmatched junction bases: 8. The CDR3 is 14 amino acids. The CDR3: CASSPTGTATEAFF. The DNA of the CDR3 is TGCGCCAGCAGCCCTACCGGGACAGCAACTGAAGCTTTCTTT.

The chain links TRBV7-2 to TRBJ2-1; D possibly corresponds to TRBD1 (6 bases). The germline gives CDR1 SGHTA, CDR2 FQGNSA. The germline V and J ends were trimmed by 5 bases and 6 bases, with 14 bases remaining between them. The length of the CDR3 is 14 residues. DNA of the CDR3: TGTGCCAGCAGCGCCCAACAGGGCCCCAATGAGCAGTTCTTC. Protein: CASSAQQGPNEQFF.

The V and J genes are TRBV27 and TRBJ1-2; TRBD1 agrees at 7 bases. The CDR3 contains 14 residues. V shed 1 base and J 6 bases; nucleotides not matched to a gene: 5. Germline CDR1 and CDR2: MNHEY and SMNVEV (reference sequence). The CDR3 DNA is TGTGCCAGCAGTTTATTCGGACAGGACGATGGCTACACCTTC. As protein: CASSLFGQDDGYTF.

This clone was detected ten times or more. The chain has TRBV7-3 and TRBJ1-1, with D tentatively TRBD1 (5 bases). Germline V CDR1 and CDR2: SGHTA, FQGTGA. The CDR3 has 13 residues. V was shortened by 5 bases and J by 4 bases, with 11 bases between the two germline ends. CDR3 protein: CASSASGGTEAFF. Here the CDR3 DNA reads TGTGCCAGCAGCGCGAGCGGGGGCACTGAAGCTTTCTTT. The full variable domain, completed using reference TRBV7-3 and TRBJ1-1, is GAGVSQTPSNKVTEKGKYVELRCDPISGHTALYWYRQSLGQGPEFLIYFQGTGAADDSGLPNDRFFAVRPEGSVSTLKIQRTERGDSAVYLCASSASGGTEAFFGQGTRLTVV.

The chain has TRBV5-6 and TRBJ1-4; a weak D match, TRBD1 (5 bases). Trimming took off 4 bases at V and 4 bases at J, with 14 bases between the two ends. The CDR3 runs 15 residues. Germline lookup yields CDR1 SGHDT and CDR2 YYEEEE. As DNA, the CDR3 is TGTGCCAGCAGCAACCCGACAGTTCTTAATGAAAAACTGTTTTTT. This sequence encodes CASSNPTVLNEKLFF.

The genes are TRBV7-6 and TRBJ2-5, with D unresolved. The V gene's germline CDR1 is SGHVS and CDR2 FNYEAQ. The V gene lost 2 bases and the J gene lost 2 bases, with 6 bases spanning the gap. The CDR3 contains 13 residues. This chain's CDR3 is CASSLTLQETQYF. The DNA of the CDR3 is TGTGCCAGCAGCTTAACTCTTCAAGAGACCCAGTACTTC.

V is TRBV27 and J is TRBJ1-5, with 10 bases aligning to TRBD1. Losses at the gene ends were 5 bases for V and 2 bases for J; bases not matched to a gene: 15. The CDR3 has 19 amino acids. Germline CDR1 reads MNHEY; CDR2 reads SMNVEV (reference sequence). The CDR3 DNA is TGTGCCAGCAGTCAGGGGGGACAGGGGTTTGCGGCGGGCAATCAGCCCCAGCATTTT. It translates to CASSQGGQGFAAGNQPQHF.

This chain uses TRBV4-1 with TRBJ1-6, with 7 positions matching TRBD1. After removal of 0 bases from V and 8 bases from J, the junction contained 4 bases not matched to a gene. This CDR3 is built from 15 residues. Germline CDR1 MGHRA, CDR2 YSYEKL. CDR3 DNA sequence: TGCGCCAGCAGCCAAGATCAGGGGGACTATTCACCCCTCCACTTT. Translation gives CASSQDQGDYSPLHF.

CDR3 DNA sequence: TGTGCCAGTAGTAAGATAACAGGGGGGAATCAGCCCCAGCATTTT. It yields the protein CASSKITGGNQPQHF. The chain has TRBV19 and TRBJ1-5; 8 bases fit TRBD1. Germline CDR1 is LNHDA and CDR2 is SQIVND (reference sequence). This CDR3 contains 15 residues. V dropped 4 bases and J dropped 4; count of bases not matched to a gene: 6.

The chain is built from TRBV5-5 and TRBJ1-2; D gene uncertain. The CDR3 spans 13 residues. Between the trimmed V and J ends, which lost 0 bases and 4 bases, there was a span of 7 bases. CDR1 is SGHKS, CDR2 YYEKEE, per germline (reference sequence). The CDR3 spells CASSLGERYGYTF. The CDR3 DNA reads TGTGCCAGCAGCTTGGGAGAGCGCTATGGCTACACCTTC.

This chain links TRBV10-3 with TRBJ2-7; 7 nucleotides line up with TRBD2. Germline V gene data show CDR1 as ENHRY and CDR2 as SYGVKD. V was clipped by 6 bases and J by 5 bases; unmatched bases: 13. This CDR3 is built from 15 residues. For the CDR3, the DNA is TGTGCCATCAGGAAGGAGGACACCCGGGGGGACGAGCAGTACTTC. Amino acids: CAIRKEDTRGDEQYF.

The gene calls are TRBV11-2 and TRBJ2-7; weak D call: TRBD2 (5 bases). Germline assignment: CDR1 SGHAT and CDR2 FQNNGV. Between the trimmed V and J ends, which lost 1 base and 0 bases, there was a span of 7 bases. The CDR3 runs to 14 residues. The CDR3 here is CASSLAGNSYEQYF. As DNA, the CDR3 is TGTGCCAGCAGCTTAGCGGGGAACTCCTACGAGCAGTACTTC.

The J gene is TRBJ1-6, the V gene TRBV7-2; possibly TRBD1 for D (5 bases). Between the trimmed V and J ends, which lost 5 bases and 7 bases, there was a span of 6 bases. Per germline, CDR1 SGHTA and CDR2 FQGNSA. CDR3 size: 12 residues. The chain's CDR3 is CASSRQNSPLHF. CDR3 sequence (DNA): TGTGCCAGCAGCCGACAGAATTCACCCCTCCACTTT.

This clone was found once. The chain has TRBV7-2 and TRBJ2-7; TRBD2 matches at 9 bases. J lost 6 bases, V lost 1 base, and 7 bases had no gene match. The CDR3 consists of 15 residues. Germline lookup yields CDR1 SGHTA and CDR2 FQGNSA. The CDR3 sequence is CASSLERLAGREQYF. CDR3 coding DNA: TGTGCCAGCAGCTTAGAGCGTCTAGCGGGGCGCGAGCAGTACTTC.